There are a few counts of the clone carrying this T cell receptor (beta chain). What it recognizes is unknown. All of the donors were Caucasians in good health. Using its own MiXCR run on the 5' RACE reads, TCRdb lists one record per CDR3 protein. This sample has some 710,000 distinct CDR3 sequences, with roughly 6% found just once. The sample comes from a study of identical twins. Findings of the study overall: Fewer insertions were carried by abundant cord blood beta clonotypes, but none was seen in memory repertoires.

CDR1 and CDR2 (germline): MNHEY, SMNVEV (reference sequence). The CDR3 length is 14 residues. Trimming pared 6 bases from V and 5 bases from J, leaving 16 bases between. V usage is TRBV27 and J usage is TRBJ2-5; D could derive from TRBD1 or TRBD2 (5 bases each). Sequencing was carried out using naive T cells sorted from blood. This TCR came from a man in his late teens or twenties in good health. The CDR3 loop reads CASRPPGGSETQYF. CDR3 DNA: TGTGCCAGCAGGCCGCCTGGGGGTTCGGAGACCCAGTACTTC.